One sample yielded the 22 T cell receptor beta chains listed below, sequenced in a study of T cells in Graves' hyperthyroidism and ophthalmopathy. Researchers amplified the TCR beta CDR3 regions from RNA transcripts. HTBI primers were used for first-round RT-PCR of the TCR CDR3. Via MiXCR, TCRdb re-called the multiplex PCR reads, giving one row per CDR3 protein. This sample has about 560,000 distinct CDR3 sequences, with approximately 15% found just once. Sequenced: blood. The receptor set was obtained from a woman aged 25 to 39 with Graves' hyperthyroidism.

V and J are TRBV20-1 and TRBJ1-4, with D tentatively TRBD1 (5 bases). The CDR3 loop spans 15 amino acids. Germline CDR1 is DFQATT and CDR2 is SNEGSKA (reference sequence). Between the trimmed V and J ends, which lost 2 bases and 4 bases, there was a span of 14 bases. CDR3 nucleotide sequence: TGCAGTGCTAGACCTCCGGGGGGGGGTAATGAAAAACTGTTTTTT. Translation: CSARPPGGGNEKLFF.

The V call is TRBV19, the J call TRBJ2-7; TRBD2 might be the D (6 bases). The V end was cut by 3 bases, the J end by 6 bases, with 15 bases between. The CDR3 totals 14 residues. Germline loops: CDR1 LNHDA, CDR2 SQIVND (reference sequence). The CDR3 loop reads CASSIVAVESEQYF. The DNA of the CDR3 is TGTGCCAGTAGTATTGTAGCGGTTGAGAGCGAGCAGTACTTC.

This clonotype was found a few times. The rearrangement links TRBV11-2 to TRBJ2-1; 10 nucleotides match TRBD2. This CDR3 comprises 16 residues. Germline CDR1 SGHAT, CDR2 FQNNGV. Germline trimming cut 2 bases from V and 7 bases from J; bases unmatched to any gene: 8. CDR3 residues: CASSLHPSGSRNEQFF. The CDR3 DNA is TGTGCCAGCAGCTTACATCCTAGCGGGAGTAGGAATGAGCAGTTCTTC.

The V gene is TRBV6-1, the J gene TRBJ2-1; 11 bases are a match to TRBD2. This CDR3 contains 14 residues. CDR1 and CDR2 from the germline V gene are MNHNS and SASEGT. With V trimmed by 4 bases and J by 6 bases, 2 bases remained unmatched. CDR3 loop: CASSGSGRGNEQFF. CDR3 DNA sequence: TGTGCCAGCAGTGGTAGCGGGAGGGGCAATGAGCAGTTCTTC.

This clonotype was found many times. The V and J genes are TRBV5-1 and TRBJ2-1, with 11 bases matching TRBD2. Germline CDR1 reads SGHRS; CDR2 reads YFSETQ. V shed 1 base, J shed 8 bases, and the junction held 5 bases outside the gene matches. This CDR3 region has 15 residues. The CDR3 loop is CASSLWLAGGDEQFF. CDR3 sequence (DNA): TGCGCCAGCAGCTTGTGGCTAGCGGGAGGCGATGAGCAGTTCTTC. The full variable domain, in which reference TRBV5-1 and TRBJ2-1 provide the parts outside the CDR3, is KAGVTQTPRYLIKTRGQQVTLSCSPISGHRSVSWYQQTPGQGLQFLFEYFSETQRNKGNFPGRFSGRQFSNSRSEMNVSTLELGDSALYLCASSLWLAGGDEQFFGPGTRLTVL.

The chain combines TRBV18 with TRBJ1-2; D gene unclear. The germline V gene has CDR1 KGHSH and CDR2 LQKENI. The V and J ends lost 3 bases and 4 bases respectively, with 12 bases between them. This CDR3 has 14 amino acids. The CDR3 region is CASSPSPNSYGYTF. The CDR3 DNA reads TGTGCCAGCTCACCGAGCCCCAATTCCTATGGCTACACCTTC.

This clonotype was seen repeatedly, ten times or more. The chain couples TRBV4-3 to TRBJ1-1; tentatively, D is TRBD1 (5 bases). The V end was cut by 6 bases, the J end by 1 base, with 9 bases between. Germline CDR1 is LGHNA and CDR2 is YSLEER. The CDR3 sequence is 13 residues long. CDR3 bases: TGCGCCAGCAGTCGACAGCAGAACACTGAAGCTTTCTTT. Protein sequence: CASSRQQNTEAFF.

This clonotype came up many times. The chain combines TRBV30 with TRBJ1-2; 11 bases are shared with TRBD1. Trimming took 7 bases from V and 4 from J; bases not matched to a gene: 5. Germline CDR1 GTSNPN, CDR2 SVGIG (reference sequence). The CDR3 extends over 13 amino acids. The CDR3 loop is CAFRTGGVYGYTF. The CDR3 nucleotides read TGTGCCTTCCGGACAGGGGGCGTCTATGGCTACACCTTC. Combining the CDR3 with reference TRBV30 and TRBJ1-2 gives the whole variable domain SQTIHQWPATLVQPVGSPLSLECTVEGTSNPNLYWYRQAAGRGLQLLFYSVGIGQISSEVPQNLSASRPQDRQFILSSKKLLLSDSGFYLCAFRTGGVYGYTFGSGTRLTVV.

The DNA for the CDR3 is TGTGCCAGCAGACCCTGGACAGGGGAGTACGAGCAGTACTTC. Translating it yields CASRPWTGEYEQYF. The chain uses TRBV6-2 or TRBV6-3 and TRBJ2-7; 9 bases fit TRBD1. Germline trimming cut 6 bases from V and 4 bases from J; bases unmatched to any gene: 7. CDR3 size: 14 residues. Per germline, CDR1 MNHEY and CDR2 SVGEGT.

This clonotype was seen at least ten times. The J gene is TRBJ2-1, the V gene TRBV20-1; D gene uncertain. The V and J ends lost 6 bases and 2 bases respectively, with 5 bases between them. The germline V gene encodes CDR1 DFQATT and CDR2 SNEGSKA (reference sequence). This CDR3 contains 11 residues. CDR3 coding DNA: TGCAGTGCGCCCGCCTACAATGAGCAGTTCTTC. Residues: CSAPAYNEQFF.

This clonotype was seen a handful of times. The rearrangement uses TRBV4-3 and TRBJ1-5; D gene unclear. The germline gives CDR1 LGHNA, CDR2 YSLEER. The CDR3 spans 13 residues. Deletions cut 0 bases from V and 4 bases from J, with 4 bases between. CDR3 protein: CASSQEANQPQHF. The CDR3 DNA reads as TGCGCCAGCAGCCAAGAGGCAAATCAGCCCCAGCATTTT.

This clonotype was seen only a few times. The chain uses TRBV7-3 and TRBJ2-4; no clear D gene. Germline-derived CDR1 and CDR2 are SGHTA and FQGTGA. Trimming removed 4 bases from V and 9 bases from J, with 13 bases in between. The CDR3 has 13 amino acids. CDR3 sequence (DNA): TGTGCCAGCAGCTCACAGCGTGATGGCATTCAGTACTTC. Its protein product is CASSSQRDGIQYF.

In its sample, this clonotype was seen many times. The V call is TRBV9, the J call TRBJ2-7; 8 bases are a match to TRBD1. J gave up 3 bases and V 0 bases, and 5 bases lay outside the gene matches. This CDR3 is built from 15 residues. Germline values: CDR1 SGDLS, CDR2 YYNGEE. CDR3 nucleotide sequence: TGTGCCAGCAGCGTAGGGCAGGGGGCGAACTACGAGCAGTACTTC. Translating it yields CASSVGQGANYEQYF.

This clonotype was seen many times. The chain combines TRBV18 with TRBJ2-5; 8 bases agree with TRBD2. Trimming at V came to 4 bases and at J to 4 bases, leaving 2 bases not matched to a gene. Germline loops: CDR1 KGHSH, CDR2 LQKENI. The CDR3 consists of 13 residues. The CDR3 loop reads CASSQTSGETQYF. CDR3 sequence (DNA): TGTGCCAGCTCACAAACTAGCGGAGAGACCCAGTACTTC.

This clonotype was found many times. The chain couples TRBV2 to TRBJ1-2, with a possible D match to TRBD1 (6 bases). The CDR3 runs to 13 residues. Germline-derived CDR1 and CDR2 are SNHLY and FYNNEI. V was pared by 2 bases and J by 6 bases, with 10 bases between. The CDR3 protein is CASSEQGLDGYTF. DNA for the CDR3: TGTGCCAGCAGTGAACAGGGGCTGGATGGCTACACCTTC.

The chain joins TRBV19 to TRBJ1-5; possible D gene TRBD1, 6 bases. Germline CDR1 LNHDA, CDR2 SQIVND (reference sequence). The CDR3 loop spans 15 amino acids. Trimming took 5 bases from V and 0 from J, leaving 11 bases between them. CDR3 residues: CASSRGADSNQPQHF. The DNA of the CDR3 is TGTGCCAGTAGTCGGGGGGCTGATAGCAATCAGCCCCAGCATTTT. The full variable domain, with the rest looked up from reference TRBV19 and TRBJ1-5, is DGGITQSPKYLFRKEGQNVTLSCEQNLNHDAMYWYRQDPGQGLRLIYYSQIVNDFQKGDIAEGYSVSREKKESFPLTVTSAQKNPTAFYLCASSRGADSNQPQHFGDGTRLSIL.

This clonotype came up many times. CDR3 bases: TGTGCCAGCAGACCTGGGACAGGATCCTACGAGCAGTACTTC. Translated: CASRPGTGSYEQYF. The genes are TRBV28 and TRBJ2-7; 8 bases align to TRBD1. CDR3 length equals 14 residues. The junction had 5 bases not matched to a gene; V was cut back by 6 bases and J by 1 base. The germline V gene encodes CDR1 MDHEN and CDR2 SYDVKM.

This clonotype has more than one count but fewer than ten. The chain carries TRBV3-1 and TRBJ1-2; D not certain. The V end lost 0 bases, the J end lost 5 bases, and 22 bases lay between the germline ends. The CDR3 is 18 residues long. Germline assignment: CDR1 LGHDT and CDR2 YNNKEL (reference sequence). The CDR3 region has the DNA TGTGCCAGCAGCCAAGATTTAGGAGGGTTGGGATCCGGGTATGGCTACACCTTC. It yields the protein CASSQDLGGLGSGYGYTF.

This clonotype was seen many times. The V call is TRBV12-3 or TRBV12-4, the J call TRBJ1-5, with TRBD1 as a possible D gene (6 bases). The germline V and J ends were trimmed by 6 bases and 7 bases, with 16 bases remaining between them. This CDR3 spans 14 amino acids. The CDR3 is CASSPTGRNQPQHF. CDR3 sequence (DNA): TGTGCCAGCAGCCCCACAGGGAGGAACCAGCCCCAGCATTTT.

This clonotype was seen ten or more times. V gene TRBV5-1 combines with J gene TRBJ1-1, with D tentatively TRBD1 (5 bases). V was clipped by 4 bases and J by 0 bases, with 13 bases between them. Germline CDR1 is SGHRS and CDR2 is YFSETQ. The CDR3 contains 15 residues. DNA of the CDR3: TGCGCCAGCAGCCGTTGGGGGGAGATGAACACTGAAGCTTTCTTT. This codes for CASSRWGEMNTEAFF.

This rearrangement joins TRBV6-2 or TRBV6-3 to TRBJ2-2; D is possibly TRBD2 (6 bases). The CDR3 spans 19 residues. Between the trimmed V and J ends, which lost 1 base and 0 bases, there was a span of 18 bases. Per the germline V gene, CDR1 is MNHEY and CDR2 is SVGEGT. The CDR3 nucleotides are TGTGCCAGCAGTTACTTTCGCAGGGTTTCGGGAGCGAACACCGGGGAGCTGTTTTTT. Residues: CASSYFRRVSGANTGELFF.

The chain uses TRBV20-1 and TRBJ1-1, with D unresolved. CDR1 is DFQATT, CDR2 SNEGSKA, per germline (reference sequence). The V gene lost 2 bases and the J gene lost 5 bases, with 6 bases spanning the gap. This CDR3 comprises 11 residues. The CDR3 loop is CSARLGTEAFF. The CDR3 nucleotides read TGCAGTGCTAGATTGGGGACTGAAGCTTTCTTT.